This passage covers 24 T cell receptor beta chains from one sample sequenced in a study of vaccination and CD4 T cells after COVID-19. The assay that was used to sequence DNA from cultured CD4+ T cells was the Oncomine TCR Beta short-read assay. In TCRdb, the PCR reads were re-called with MiXCR into one record per CDR3 protein. The data contain about 13,000 distinct CDR3 sequences, more than 35% of them singletons. Sample treatment: approximately nine-day PBMC culture with coronavirus spike peptide pools or control peptides (ViraFEST assay). These TCRs' antigens remain unknown. The material sequenced was CD4+ T cells from blood, cultured in vitro, taken after SARS-CoV-2 vaccination. These receptors all come from a human donor who had recovered from COVID-19.

This clonotype was found a few times. J is TRBJ2-1 and V is TRBV20-1; the match to TRBD2 covers 7 bases. This CDR3 has 14 amino acids. Germline V gene data show CDR1 as DFQATT and CDR2 as SNEGSKA (reference sequence). V lost 0 bases to trimming and J lost 4 bases; unmatched junction nucleotides: 3. CDR3 protein: CSAREPSGYNEQFF. The CDR3 DNA is TGCAGTGCTAGAGAGCCTAGCGGTTACAATGAGCAGTTCTTC.

The gene calls are TRBV10-3 and TRBJ2-7; TRBD2 matches at 8 bases. J lost 3 bases, V lost 3 bases, and 19 bases had no gene match. The CDR3 is made up of 19 amino acids. CDR1 and CDR2 from the germline V gene are ENHRY and SYGVKD. CDR3: CAISDLSGGAGEGVYEQYF. CDR3 nucleotides: TGTGCCATCAGTGACCTATCCGGGGGAGCGGGAGAAGGCGTCTACGAGCAGTACTTC.

This clonotype has more than one count but fewer than ten. This chain joins TRBV20-1 and TRBJ2-1, with 14 positions matching TRBD2. The CDR3 has 18 amino acids. Germline CDR1 and CDR2: DFQATT and SNEGSKA (reference sequence). With 6 bases clipped from V and 5 bases from J, the junction kept 15 bases outside the gene matches. The CDR3, as DNA: TGCAGTGCGCTGAGACCGGGACTAGCGGGAGCACTAAACAATGAGCAGTTCTTC. Amino acid sequence: CSALRPGLAGALNNEQFF.

This clonotype has only a few counts. The genes are TRBV6-2 or TRBV6-3 and TRBJ2-2; D may match TRBD1 or TRBD2 (6 bases each). Germline V gives CDR1 MNHEY, CDR2 SVGEGT. V lost 5 bases and J 4 bases, leaving 23 bases between the germline ends. This CDR3 is 18 amino acids long. CDR3 amino acids: CASSPQRGQGVGTGELFF. CDR3 nucleotides: TGTGCCAGCAGTCCCCAACGGGGGCAGGGAGTAGGCACCGGGGAGCTGTTTTTT.

This sequence joins TRBV5-1 and TRBJ2-5, with D possibly TRBD2 on 7 matching bases. CDR3 length: 15 amino acids. Germline V gene lookup returns CDR1 SGHRS and CDR2 YFSETQ. Trimming left V 5 bases short and J 4 bases short, with 18 bases between. The CDR3 coding sequence is TGCGCCAGCAGGGGGGCCAGAGGGAGGGGAGAGACCCAGTACTTC. Translated: CASRGARGRGETQYF.

V is TRBV12-3 or TRBV12-4 and J is TRBJ2-7, with TRBD2 as a possible D gene (5 bases). V was clipped by 2 bases and J by 3 bases, with 5 bases between them. The CDR3 runs to 12 residues. CDR3 bases: TGTGCCAGCAGTTTACGGGGCTACGAGCAGTACTTC. This gives the protein CASSLRGYEQYF.

The chain is built from TRBV6-2 or TRBV6-3 and TRBJ1-5; the D gene is possibly TRBD1 (5 bases). Deletions cut 6 bases from V and 4 bases from J, with 10 bases between. In germline, CDR1 is MNHEY, CDR2 SVGEGT. This CDR3 has 13 residues. The CDR3 is CASSGRANQPQHF. CDR3 nucleotide sequence: TGTGCCAGCAGCGGCAGGGCGAATCAGCCCCAGCATTTT.

The chain carries TRBV6-2 or TRBV6-3 and TRBJ2-2, with TRBD1 identical over 7 bases. The junction had 3 bases not matched to a gene; V was cut back by 2 bases and J by 0 bases. CDR1 is MNHEY, CDR2 SVGEGT, per germline. The CDR3 totals 16 residues. CDR3 nucleotide sequence: TGTGCCAGCAGTTACGCCGGGACAGCGAACACCGGGGAGCTGTTTTTT. Translated: CASSYAGTANTGELFF.

This clonotype was found a few times. CDR3 coding DNA: TGCAGTGCCCAAAGCCAGACAGGGCTCTACGAGCAGTACTTC. It yields the protein CSAQSQTGLYEQYF. The chain uses TRBV20-1 and TRBJ2-7; 7 positions match TRBD1. The junction had 11 bases not matched to a gene; V was cut back by 6 bases and J by 3 bases. CDR1 is DFQATT, CDR2 SNEGSKA, per germline (reference sequence). CDR3 length: 14 amino acids.

V and J are TRBV7-2 and TRBJ2-5; D is possibly TRBD2 (6 bases). The CDR3 covers 14 residues. Germline CDR1 and CDR2: SGHTA and FQGNSA. Deletions cut 5 bases from V and 1 base from J, with 11 bases between. The CDR3 protein is CASSMSGPQETQYF. In DNA form, the CDR3 reads TGTGCCAGCAGCATGAGCGGGCCCCAAGAGACCCAGTACTTC.

This clonotype appeared a few times. The gene calls are TRBV7-2 and TRBJ1-1; weak D call: TRBD1 (6 bases). The germline CDR1 and CDR2 sequences are SGHTA and FQGNSA. This CDR3 is 16 amino acids long. V was pared by 1 base and J by 6 bases, with 18 bases between. DNA of the CDR3: TGTGCCAGCAGCTTAGGGGGGAGAGGGGGGTGGCCTGAAGCTTTCTTT. Translating it yields CASSLGGRGGWPEAFF.

The rearrangement links TRBV7-9 to TRBJ1-6; D is perhaps TRBD1 (6 bases). This CDR3 has 16 amino acids. CDR1 and CDR2 (germline): SEHNR, FQNEAQ (reference sequence). Trimming shortened V by 2 bases and J by 10 bases, and 18 bases separated the two germline ends. Here the CDR3 DNA reads TGTGCCAGCAGCTTATCCCCCCAGGGGAATGAGTCACCCCTCCACTTT. The encoded protein is CASSLSPQGNESPLHF.

The chain employs TRBV10-1 and TRBJ2-5; possibly TRBD1 or TRBD2 for D (5 bases each). The V end lost 5 bases, the J end lost 3 bases, and 13 bases lay between the germline ends. CDR3 size: 14 residues. Per the germline V gene, CDR1 is WNHNN and CDR2 is SYGVQD (reference sequence). The CDR3, as DNA: TGCGCCAGCAGTAAAGGGACGGAGAAAGAGACCCAGTACTTC. Its protein is CASSKGTEKETQYF.

The V and J genes are TRBV7-9 and TRBJ1-3; D is unresolved. From germline, CDR1 is SEHNR and CDR2 FQNEAQ (reference sequence). V shed 1 base and J shed 2 bases, with 9 bases lying between them. The CDR3 has 15 amino acids. CDR3 sequence reads: CASSLEDRTGNTIYF. CDR3 sequence (DNA): TGTGCCAGCAGCTTAGAAGACCGGACTGGAAACACCATATATTTT.

This clonotype was counted between two and nine times. The gene calls are TRBV24-1 and TRBJ1-1; 7 bases are a match to TRBD1. The junction had 13 bases not matched to a gene; V was cut back by 7 bases and J by 3 bases. Germline values: CDR1 KGHDR, CDR2 SFDVKD. This CDR3 contains 16 residues. As DNA, the CDR3 is TGTGCCACCAGAGGGGAAGGGGGCGCGGGGTACACTGAAGCTTTCTTT. It translates to CATRGEGGAGYTEAFF.

The chain couples TRBV5-1 to TRBJ1-2, with 8 bases lining up with TRBD1. Germline lookup yields CDR1 SGHRS and CDR2 YFSETQ. The CDR3 has 16 amino acids. With 0 bases clipped from V and 4 bases from J, the junction kept 8 bases outside the gene matches. Here the CDR3 reads CASSLDAGGLGYGYTF. The CDR3 DNA reads as TGCGCCAGCAGCTTGGATGCAGGGGGCTTAGGCTATGGCTACACCTTC.

In this sample, this clonotype is medium-sized. The chain couples TRBV20-1 to TRBJ2-7, with D perhaps TRBD2 (6 bases). V lost 4 bases and J 7 bases, leaving 23 bases between the germline ends. The CDR3 has 15 amino acids. The germline gives CDR1 DFQATT, CDR2 SNEGSKA (reference sequence). Here the CDR3 DNA reads TGCAGTGCTACCCGGGACTCCAGAGTTCAGGGAGAGCAGTACTTC. Protein sequence: CSATRDSRVQGEQYF.

This clonotype was picked up a small number of times. The chain combines TRBV30 with TRBJ1-6, with 7 nucleotides matching TRBD1. V trimming: 5 bases; J trimming: 7 bases; junction bases outside the gene matches: 5. The CDR3 loop spans 13 amino acids. The V gene's germline CDR1 is GTSNPN and CDR2 SVGIG (reference sequence). The CDR3 protein is CAWDRERNSPLHF. The CDR3 region has the DNA TGTGCCTGGGACAGGGAGCGAAATTCACCCCTCCACTTT.

This clonotype was counted only a few times. The chain links TRBV27 to TRBJ1-6; 8 bases map to TRBD1. Germline V lookup: CDR1 MNHEY, CDR2 SMNVEV (reference sequence). Trimming at V came to 5 bases and at J to 7 bases, leaving 7 bases not matched to a gene. This CDR3 spans 15 amino acids. As DNA, the CDR3 is TGTGCCAGCAGTCCGGGAGACAGGGGAAATTCACCCCTCCACTTT. Protein product: CASSPGDRGNSPLHF.

This clonotype came up a few times. V and J are TRBV7-8 and TRBJ1-5, with 9 bases that match TRBD1. The germline CDR1 and CDR2 sequences are SGHVS and FQNEAQ. V shed 2 bases, J shed 3 bases, and the junction held 5 bases outside the gene matches. The CDR3 is 16 residues long. The CDR3 loop is CASSLTGTGLNQPQHF. The CDR3 DNA reads TGTGCCAGCAGCTTAACCGGGACAGGGCTCAATCAGCCCCAGCATTTT.

J is TRBJ2-3 and V is TRBV20-1; 9 bases align to TRBD2. The V segment lost 5 bases and the J segment 6 bases; nucleotides outside the gene matches: 12. CDR1 is DFQATT, CDR2 SNEGSKA, per germline (reference sequence). The CDR3 sequence is 15 residues long. The CDR3 DNA reads TGCAGTGCTCACCGGAAGGCGGGAGGGCAGGATACGCAGTATTTT. This encodes CSAHRKAGGQDTQYF.

The CDR3 loop reads CASSPRTREVEQFF. CDR3 nucleotide sequence: TGTGCCAGCAGTCCAAGGACAAGGGAGGTTGAGCAGTTCTTC. This sequence joins TRBV12-3 or TRBV12-4 and TRBJ2-1; D is perhaps TRBD2 (6 bases). The CDR3 runs 14 residues. V was cut by 5 bases and J by 9 bases, with 17 bases left in between.

This clonotype turned up a few times. The DNA of the CDR3 is TGTGCCAGCAGGTTAGGGGGGAGGGAGCAGTTCTTC. This translates into CASRLGGREQFF. J is TRBJ2-1 and V is TRBV6-2 or TRBV6-3; D may correspond to TRBD1 or TRBD2 (6 bases each). There are 12 residues in the CDR3. Deletions cut 6 bases from V and 10 bases from J, with 13 bases between. CDR1 is MNHEY, CDR2 SVGEGT, per germline.

The chain joins TRBV5-1 to TRBJ2-3, with 7 bases that match TRBD1. The trim removed 2 bases at V and 3 bases at J, leaving 9 bases unmatched. Germline CDR1 reads SGHRS; CDR2 reads YFSETQ. The CDR3 has 16 residues. In DNA form, the CDR3 reads TGCGCCAGCAGCTTAACAGGGGCCTCAAGTACAGATACGCAGTATTTT. Residues: CASSLTGASSTDTQYF.